This T cell receptor (beta chain) was identified during a study of blood T cells in healthy people across ages. Then a second PCR, running roughly 6 to 11 cycles, was carried out with a sample-barcoded 5' primer and a J-beta primer mix. TCRdb called the 5' RACE reads again in MiXCR, with one record for every CDR3 protein. The sample carries 1,500,000 or so distinct CDR3 sequences, around 40% recorded once. This clonotype was found a few times. As yet, its antigen is unknown. V dropped 4 bases and J dropped 2 bases, with 13 bases sitting between them. This CDR3 has 14 amino acids. Germline-derived CDR1 and CDR2 are SGHRS and YFSETQ. Study-level results: The study regarded diversity estimates from one million T cells as underestimates.

The sequenced sample consisted of blood. The sequence was collected from a woman aged 18-29 years in good health. The chain combines TRBV5-1 with TRBJ2-7; D possibly matches TRBD1 or TRBD2 (5 bases each). CDR3 in DNA: TGCGCCAGCAGCCAAGGGACGGATACCTACGAGCAGTACTTC. The encoded protein is CASSQGTDTYEQYF.